This TCR beta chain is from a study of regulatory T cells in long-lasting Graves disease. Study results and limitations: In persistent patients, shared public clonotypes (around 2,500) outnumbered those in new patients (roughly 870). Lower TCR diversity characterized persistent Graves' patients relative to newly diagnosed patients.

Noted time point: persistent/refractory GD, antithyroid drugs over 5 years with positive TRAb. PBMC RNA served as the TCR library source. From an endocrinology department in Xi'an, China, came the patients. About this clonotype: The antigen is unknown.

Germline lookup yields CDR1 GTSNPN and CDR2 SVGIG (reference sequence). The length of the CDR3 is 11 residues. The TCR beta library used iRepertoire HTBI primers with Arm-PCR amplification of CDR3. MiXCR, run by TCRdb on the multiplex PCR reads, gives a single entry per CDR3 protein. The sample lists approximately 400,000 distinct CDR3 sequences, roughly 20% seen once, with around 30% in the top ten. V usage is TRBV30 and J usage is TRBJ1-1; D gene unclear. The sequencing here drew on peripheral blood mononuclear cells (PBMCs), taken when the disease was refractory, from a patient treated with antithyroid drugs. This TCR derives from a woman aged 35 to 49 with Graves disease. The CDR3: CARSGGTEAFF. Written as DNA, the CDR3 is TGTGCTAGGAGTGGCGGGACTGAAGCTTTCTTT.